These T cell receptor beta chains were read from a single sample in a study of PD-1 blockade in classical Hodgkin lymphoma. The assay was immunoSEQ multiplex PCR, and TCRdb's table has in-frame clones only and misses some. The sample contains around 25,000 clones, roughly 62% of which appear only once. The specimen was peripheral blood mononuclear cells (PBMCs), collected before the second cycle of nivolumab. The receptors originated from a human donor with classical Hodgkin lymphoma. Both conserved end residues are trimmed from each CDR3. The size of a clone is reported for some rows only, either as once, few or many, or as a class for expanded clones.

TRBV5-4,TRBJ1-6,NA,ASSQSTTGVTALH
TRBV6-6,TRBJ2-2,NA,ASSIPGELF
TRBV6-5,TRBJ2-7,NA,ASSYSLAGVYEQY
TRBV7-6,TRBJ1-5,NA,ASSLAGDQPQH
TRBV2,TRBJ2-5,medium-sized,ASSEGQDRAQETQY
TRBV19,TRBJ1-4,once,ASTSRYATNEKLF
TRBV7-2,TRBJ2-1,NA,ASSKRDFDLNEQF
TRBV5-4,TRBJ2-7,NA,ASSLGGARSYEQY
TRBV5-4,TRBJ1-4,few,ASSFINEKLF
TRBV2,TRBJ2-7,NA,ASRRTGTGAYEQY
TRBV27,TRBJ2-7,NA,ASSLKESYEQY
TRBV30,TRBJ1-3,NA,AWSFDRVSGNTIY
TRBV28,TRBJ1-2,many,ASSTTGRGYYGYT
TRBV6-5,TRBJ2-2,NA,ASSYSGWVYSGELF
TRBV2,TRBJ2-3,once,ASSRDRSLINTDTQY
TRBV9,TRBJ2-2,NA,ASRGQTNTGELF
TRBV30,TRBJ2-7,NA,AWSAGTGIYEQY
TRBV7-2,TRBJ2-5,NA,ASSLLAVQETQY
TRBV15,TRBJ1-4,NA,ATSSPGHVNEKLF
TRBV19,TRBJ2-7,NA,ASSSQTGPYEQY
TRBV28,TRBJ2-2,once,ASSLWPAGGSTGELF
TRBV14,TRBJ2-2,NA,ASSTTSGRASGELF
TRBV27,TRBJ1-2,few,ASSPERDRFYGYT
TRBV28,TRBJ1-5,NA,ASGGYPGQGNDQPQH
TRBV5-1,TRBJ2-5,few,ASSGGQTYQETQY
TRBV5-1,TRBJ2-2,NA,ASRGASGTTGELF